This T cell receptor (beta chain) was obtained from a study of cytomegalovirus exposure and HLA in healthy donors. Study-level information: Most genotyped donors, 81% of 398, had Caucasian-associated genetic ancestry. Study-wide results and caveats: In a later analysis, an Asian-associated ancestry cluster reportedly showed fewer N-insertions than the roughly 700-donor mean.

About this clone itself: Its antigen is as yet unknown.

Trimming pared 3 bases from V and 5 bases from J, leaving 10 bases between. The CDR3 is 13 amino acids. CDR1 and CDR2 (germline): MNHNS, SASEGT. PCR involved 60 Vbeta and 13 Jbeta primers. Sequenced by immunoSEQ multiplex PCR; TCRdb stores in-frame clones only, minus some. The sample is made up of 50,000 or so clones, and the top ten hold over 2% of it. This TCR was recovered from a woman younger than 35 in good health and CMV-seronegative. This chain links TRBV6-1 with TRBJ1-1; D gene unclear. The material sequenced was PBMCs. CDR3 residues: CASSDNAGTEAFF. The CDR3 DNA reads TGTGCCAGCAGTGATAACGCGGGGACTGAAGCTTTCTTT.